This T cell receptor beta chain was profiled in a study of cytomegalovirus exposure and HLA in healthy donors. CDR3 size: 13 residues. V lost 5 bases to trimming and J lost 8 bases; unmatched junction nucleotides: 8. The germline V gene encodes CDR1 MNHNS and CDR2 SASEGT. This clone was recorded only once. Its target is not known. Researchers ran the PCR with 60 Vbeta and 13 Jbeta primers. Sequenced by immunoSEQ multiplex PCR; TCRdb stores in-frame clones only, minus some. This table holds over 130,000 clones, 70% to 90% found once. Overall study findings and caveats: Earlier analysis found most TCR beta V segments productive about 87% or about 30% of the time. The study listed 150 to 200 cytomegalovirus-associated TCR beta chains. TCR sequences were mostly rare, though some public TCRs occurred in many donors.

This sequence originates from a man aged 50 to 60 in good health and CMV-seronegative. This chain uses TRBV6-1 with TRBJ1-2; 7 nucleotides align to TRBD1. Sequenced input: PBMCs. The DNA for the CDR3 is TGTGCCAGCAGTTTATACAGGGGTGGCGGCTACACCTTC. This codes for CASSLYRGGGYTF.